The T cell receptor (beta chain) described here comes from a study of blood T cell repertoires in COVID-19. Background on the study: Samples representing acute and convalescent COVID-19 were sourced from the United States, Italy and Spain. Sources were T cells, B-cell-depleted T cells, or PBMCs; the material itself was cDNA or gDNA.

The CDR3 is 15 residues long. CDR1 is SEHNR, CDR2 FQNEAQ, per germline (reference sequence). V dropped 0 bases and J dropped 8; count of bases not matched to a gene: 6. Authors' analysis steps: Reference gene primer amplification in the assay estimated nucleated cell counts. The data were produced by immunoSEQ multiplex PCR, yet TCRdb's version contains in-frame clones alone and is incomplete. That table is the source of V, J and clone size, and D and trimming were worked out from the DNA. The sample contains 55,000 to 75,000 clones, around 82% of which appear only once. Sequencing was performed on peripheral blood. The clonotype was recovered from a human donor in a cohort sampled during active COVID-19. This chain uses TRBV7-9 with TRBJ2-4; 8 bases are a match to TRBD1. This CDR3 is CASSLARTGIDIQYF. The CDR3 DNA follows: TGTGCCAGCAGCTTAGCTAGGACAGGGATTGACATTCAGTACTTC.